This TCR beta chain comes out of a study of shared clonotypes between healthy human individuals. Study-level points and caveats: It was anticipated that sequencing depth would influence how many clonotypes donors shared. Represented genetic and exposure-history diversity was restricted by having few donors. All-four-donor shared clonotypes had higher generation probabilities than non-shared clonotypes did.

With respect to this clone: Its cognate antigen is unknown.

At deep level, the assay was performed. Using immunoSEQ multiplex PCR, the repertoire was profiled, and TCRdb retains in-frame clones only, with some absent. The sample has about 870,000 clones, about 92% seen once. CD45RO-negative CD8 cells positively selected for CCR7 made up the naive population, which excluded terminally differentiated effector memory CD45RA+ cells. Looked up from germline, CDR1 is SGHVS and CDR2 is FQNEAQ. Trimming removed 5 bases from V and 5 bases from J, with 17 bases in between. The CDR3 extends over 15 amino acids. The sequenced sample was naive CD8+ T cells sorted from blood. V usage is TRBV7-8 and J usage is TRBJ2-3; a weak D match, TRBD2 (6 bases). The clonotype originates from a man aged 25-45 years in good health. CDR3 sequence: CASSPGRDWEDTQYF. Here the CDR3 DNA reads TGTGCCAGCAGCCCCGGCCGGGACTGGGAAGATACGCAGTATTTT. The complete variable domain, with remaining parts taken from reference TRBV7-8 and TRBJ2-3, reads GAGVSQSPRYKVAKRGQDVALRCDPISGHVSLFWYQQALGQGPEFLTYFQNEAQLDKSGLPSDRFFAERPEGSVSTLKIQRTQQEDSAVYLCASSPGRDWEDTQYFGPGTRLTVL.